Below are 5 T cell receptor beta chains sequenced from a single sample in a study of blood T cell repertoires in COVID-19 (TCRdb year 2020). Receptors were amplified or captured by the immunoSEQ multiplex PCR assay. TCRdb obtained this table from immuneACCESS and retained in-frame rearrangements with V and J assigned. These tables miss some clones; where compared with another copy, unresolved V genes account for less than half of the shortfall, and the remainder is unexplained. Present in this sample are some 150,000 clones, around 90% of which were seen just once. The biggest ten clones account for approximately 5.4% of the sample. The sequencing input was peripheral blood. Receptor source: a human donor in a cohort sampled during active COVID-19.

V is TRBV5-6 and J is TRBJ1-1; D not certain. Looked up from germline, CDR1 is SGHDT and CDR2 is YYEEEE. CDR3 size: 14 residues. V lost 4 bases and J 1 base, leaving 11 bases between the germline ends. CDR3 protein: CASSPLASNTEAFF. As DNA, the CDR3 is TGTGCCAGCAGCCCCCTAGCCTCGAACACTGAAGCTTTCTTT.

The CDR3 loop reads CASSPDREKGEQYF. For the CDR3, the DNA is TGCGCCAGCAGTCCAGACAGGGAGAAGGGGGAGCAGTACTTC. This rearrangement joins TRBV5-1 to TRBJ2-7, with 7 positions matching TRBD1. The CDR3 covers 14 residues. Germline CDR1 and CDR2: SGHRS and YFSETQ. V lost 5 bases to trimming and J lost 7 bases; unmatched junction nucleotides: 12.

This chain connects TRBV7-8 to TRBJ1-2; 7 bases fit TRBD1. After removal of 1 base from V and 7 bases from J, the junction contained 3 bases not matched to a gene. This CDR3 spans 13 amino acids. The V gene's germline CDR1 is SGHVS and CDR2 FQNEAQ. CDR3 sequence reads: CASSLVGGRGYTF. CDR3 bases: TGTGCCAGCAGCTTAGTAGGGGGCCGTGGCTACACCTTC.

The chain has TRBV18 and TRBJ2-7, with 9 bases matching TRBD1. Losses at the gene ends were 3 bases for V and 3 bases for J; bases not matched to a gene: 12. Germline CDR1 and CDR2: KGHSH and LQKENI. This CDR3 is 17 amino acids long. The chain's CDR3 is CASSPQGKGQGGYEQYF. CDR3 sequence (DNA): TGTGCCAGCTCACCCCAGGGAAAGGGACAGGGTGGCTACGAGCAGTACTTC.

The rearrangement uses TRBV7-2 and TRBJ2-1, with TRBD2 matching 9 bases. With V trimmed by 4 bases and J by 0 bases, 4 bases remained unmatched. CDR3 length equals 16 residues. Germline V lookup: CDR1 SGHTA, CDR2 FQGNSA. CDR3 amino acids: CASSWVSGGSYNEQFF. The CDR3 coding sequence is TGTGCCAGCAGCTGGGTTAGCGGGGGCTCCTACAATGAGCAGTTCTTC.